The sequence of this T cell receptor beta chain was determined in a study of blood T cell repertoires in COVID-19 (dated by TCRdb to the early 2020s). Notes on the research overall: Collaborator samples came from the United States, Italy and Spain and covered acute and convalescent phases of COVID-19. The prospective study material was composed of cDNA or gDNA derived from T cells, B-cell-depleted T cells, or PBMCs. Sample metadata almost always included a de-identified subject ID, COVID-19 status, age in years and sex. HLA class I and class II types, where available, came from metadata supplied by the sample provider rather than from assay-based typing. The dataset comprised deeply sampled blood TCRbeta repertoires from subjects exposed to, actively infected with, or recovered from COVID-19. A freely available public database, intended as a resource for researchers studying the immune response to SARS-CoV-2, is where the repertoires were released. Samples were obtained from the ongoing ImmuneRACE study (first 160 participants) and from approximately 1,200 subjects provided by 6 global collaborators.

The research as a whole found: How much clinical and demographic metadata was included differed by source and by participant, and the metadata was provided uncurated.

The immunoSEQ Assay, a bias-controlled multiplex PCR, was used to amplify TCRbeta CDR3 regions from genomic DNA. The paper's data handling went like this. The number of nucleated cells in each sample was estimated from the amplification of reference gene primers within the assay. To quantify the absolute abundance of each unique TCRbeta CDR3 rearrangement, sequence reads were collapsed and filtered. For each sample, productive Simpson clonality was calculated as the square root of Simpson's diversity index across productive rearrangements. This is the immuneACCESS table as TCRdb keeps it, with only in-frame sequences that have V and J called. A part of the clones is gone; compared with another copy, unresolved V genes explain less than half, and the rest is unexplained. The D gene and trimming were derived from the DNA, and the V and J assignments and clone size from that table. The sample has 110,000 to 150,000 clones on record, about 80% of them singletons. 1.5% to 2% of the sample comes from the top ten.

Via the germline V gene, CDR1 is MDHEN and CDR2 SYDVKM. There are 15 amino acids in the CDR3, from cysteine to phenylalanine inclusive. The entry retains the CDR3 DNA only, 45 bases that are in frame from base 1. At the junction V is shortened by 2 bases and J by 0 bases, with 8 bases in between. Participants in the prospective study were enrolled through a virtual design, were aged roughly 18 to 90 years, and lived in approximately 25 United States geographic areas. Cohort assignment in the prospective study relied on participant-reported clinical history from a screening survey and a study questionnaire. Exposed participants had been in contact with someone with a PCR-confirmed or clinician-diagnosed COVID-19 case within 2 weeks of study entry. In the prospective study, whole blood, serum and a nasopharyngeal or oropharyngeal swab were collected from each participant by mobile phlebotomists. Participants in the prospective study had the option to provide additional blood draws and questionnaires over a roughly two-month period. Blood samples from the prospective study were shipped frozen or at room temperature prior to DNA extraction.

Worth noting for this clone: Which antigen it targets is not known. No much larger clone exists at a distance of one base, and base qualities are not known.

The receptor chain draws on TRBV28 and TRBJ1-3; there is no confident call for the D gene. This receptor was taken from a young woman who had been exposed to COVID-19. Sequenced material: PBMCs or T cells enriched from blood (not recorded which). The CDR3 is CASSLTPTSGNTIYF. The nucleotide sequence is given as TGTGCCAGCAGTTTAACACCAACCTCTGGAAACACCATATATTTT.